This T cell receptor (beta chain) was captured in a study of T cells in Graves' hyperthyroidism and ophthalmopathy. Germline V gives CDR1 PRHDT, CDR2 FYEKMQ (reference sequence). The CDR3 spans 15 residues. Trimming took 0 bases from V and 4 from J, leaving 12 bases between them. Used for diagnoses were clinical symptoms, serum thyroxine and TRAb, thyroid ultrasound and orbital computed tomography. The investigators amplified TCR beta CDR3 regions from RNA transcripts. HTBI primers were employed in a first-round RT-PCR of the TCR CDR3. TCRdb analysed the multiplex PCR reads with MiXCR anew, one entry per CDR3 protein. The sample carries 360,000 or so distinct CDR3 sequences, around a sixth recorded once. To note about this clonotype: Antigen specificity is unknown.

General study points: Blood also carried most thyroid clonotypes expanded above 0.001. Median prediction lead before ophthalmopathy onset was about 6.3 months with the model.

V and J are TRBV13 and TRBJ1-2; a possible D gene is TRBD1 (5 bases). This clonotype originated in a woman in her thirties or forties with Graves' ophthalmopathy. Source material: blood. CDR3 DNA: TGTGCCAGCAGCTTAGGGCCAGGGTTCGGCTATGGCTACACCTTC. It yields the protein CASSLGPGFGYGYTF.